Listed below are T cell receptor beta chains from one sample, sequenced in a study of OX40 agonist ivuxolimab in advanced cancers. Generated by immunoSEQ multiplex PCR, the TCRdb table keeps only in-frame clones and is missing some. The sample consists of 50,000 or so clones, more than 75% of them appearing once. This material consisted of CD4+ or CD8+ T cells sorted from blood, taken in a trial of the OX40 agonist ivuxolimab. These receptors were collected from an adult with an advanced solid tumor such as melanoma, head and neck, liver or kidney cancer. The conserved cysteine and the conserved F or W are not part of the CDR3 here. The D gene is left open where the match is weak.

cdr3_aa d_call j_call v_call
ASSETGNTIY NA TRBJ1-3 TRBV9
SGVEKRTEAF NA TRBJ1-1 TRBV29-1
ASSSESSYEQY NA TRBJ2-7 TRBV13
ASSLEWPGPTGQY NA TRBJ2-7 TRBV5-4
ASSTTLNTEAF NA TRBJ1-1 TRBV5-6
ASRTSGVYEQY NA TRBJ2-7 TRBV6-1
ATSRDTEAASTYEQY NA TRBJ2-7 TRBV15
ASSSGGQPQH NA TRBJ1-5 TRBV7-9
ASSLGTGTLYEQY TRBD1 TRBJ2-7 TRBV27
ASSFGASYT NA TRBJ1-2 TRBV7-2
ASSYGTGVMNTEAF TRBD1 TRBJ1-1 TRBV6-5
ASSYTVNEQF NA TRBJ2-1 TRBV7-9
ASSFYGGQGIDEQY TRBD1 TRBJ2-7 TRBV9
ASSLGPGTGGTEAF TRBD1 TRBJ1-1 TRBV11-2
ASESGNSYNEQF TRBD2 TRBJ2-1 TRBV6-5
ASSLLGQEPQH NA TRBJ1-5 TRBV27
ASRPGGGSNQPQH NA TRBJ1-5 TRBV13
AMGGENTGELF NA TRBJ2-2 TRBV6-1
ASSPGDRGNEKLF TRBD1 TRBJ1-4 TRBV6-5
ASSLSNPGDLSGANVLT NA TRBJ2-6 TRBV27
ASSYAFGEQY NA TRBJ2-7 TRBV11-2
ASSQTDGYT NA TRBJ1-2 TRBV16
ASSLGAGGSYEQY TRBD1 TRBJ2-7 TRBV11-2
ATSARFQGDYGYT NA TRBJ1-2 TRBV15
ASSYSVAWLTEAF NA TRBJ1-1 TRBV6-5
ASSIRGYAGNTIY NA TRBJ1-3 TRBV19
ASSLYDDGNGYT NA TRBJ1-2 TRBV7-2
ASSLVQGNYEQY NA TRBJ2-7 TRBV13
ASSPIGGGAVTDTQY TRBD2 TRBJ2-3 TRBV19
ASSLAMADSTWLIEQY NA TRBJ2-5 TRBV7-8
ASSLASDRDWPHNEQF NA TRBJ2-1 TRBV7-6
ASSLLGGGQRGTDTQY NA TRBJ2-3 TRBV28
AIGKTSGGAKISYEQY TRBD2 TRBJ2-7 TRBV10-3
ASSTRTGGLVSNQPQH NA TRBJ1-5 TRBV21-1
ASSPRGRVNEKLF NA TRBJ1-4 TRBV9